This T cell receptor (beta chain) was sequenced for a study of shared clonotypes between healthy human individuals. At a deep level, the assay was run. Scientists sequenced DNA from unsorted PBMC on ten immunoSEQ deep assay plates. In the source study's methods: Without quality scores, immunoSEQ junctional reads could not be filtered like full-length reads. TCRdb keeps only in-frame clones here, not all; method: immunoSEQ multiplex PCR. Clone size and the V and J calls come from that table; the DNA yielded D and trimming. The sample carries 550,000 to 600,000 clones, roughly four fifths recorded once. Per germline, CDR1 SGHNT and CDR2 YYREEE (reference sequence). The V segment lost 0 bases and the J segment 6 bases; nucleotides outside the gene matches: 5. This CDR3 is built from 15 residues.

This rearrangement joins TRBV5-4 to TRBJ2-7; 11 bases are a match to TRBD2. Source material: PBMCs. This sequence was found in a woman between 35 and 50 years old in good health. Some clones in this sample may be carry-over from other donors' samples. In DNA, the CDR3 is TGTGCCAGCAGCTTGGCGGGTAGCGGGAGGGGCGAGCAGTACTTC. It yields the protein CASSLAGSGRGEQYF.